This T cell receptor (beta chain) was found in a study of T cell changes during pregnancy in multiple sclerosis. Germline-derived CDR1 and CDR2 are LNHNV and YYDKDF (reference sequence). CDR3 length equals 17 residues. The V gene end was trimmed by 0 bases and the J gene end by 2 bases; junction bases not matched to a gene: 7. The data were produced by immunoSEQ multiplex PCR, yet TCRdb's version contains in-frame clones alone and is incomplete. This sample has about 38,000 clones; 80% to 95% occur once, and the top ten carry under 0.45%. This sequence originates from a female donor in good health, enrolled as a control in a pregnancy study. Sequencing used CD4+ T cells from peripheral blood mononuclear cells, obtained after pregnancy. The V call is TRBV15, the J call TRBJ1-3, with 7 nucleotides matching TRBD1. The CDR3 region is CATSRDLGQATGNTIYF. The CDR3 DNA reads as TGTGCCACCAGCAGAGATCTAGGACAGGCTACTGGAAACACCATATATTTT.